One TCR beta chain is described in this entry. Its antigen is unknown. The record originates from a study of tumor-infiltrating lymphocytes in primary liver carcinoma. Study overall: Patients underwent surgical resection for primary liver carcinoma.

Findings of the study overall: It was in tumors, not blood, that the top-250-clone fraction was significantly higher (p = 0.039).

The germline V gene encodes CDR1 SGHRS and CDR2 YFSETQ. The CDR3 sequence is 14 residues long. V trimming: 4 bases; J trimming: 1 base; junction bases outside the gene matches: 4. Constant-region priming of 500 ng total RNA yielded TCR beta cDNA. Nested multiplex PCR, run for three rounds with slightly modified ARM-PCR, yielded TCR beta libraries. TRBV1-TRBV30 forward primers paired with a C-beta reverse primer drove the first two PCR rounds, about 10 cycles each. TCRdb called the multiplex PCR reads again in MiXCR, with one record for every CDR3 protein. The repertoire consists of about 310,000 distinct CDR3 sequences, with about 62% occurring once and the leading ten covering roughly 9%. The source of the blood RNA was unsorted whole blood, and germline DNA was extracted as well.

The receptor was derived from a man aged 35-49 years with primary liver carcinoma and hepatitis B virus infection. Sequences were obtained from peripheral blood. V and J are TRBV5-1 and TRBJ1-2, with 7 bases identical to TRBD1. The DNA for the CDR3 is TGCGCCAGCAGCAGGGACAGCCTTAACTATGGCTACACCTTC. This gives the protein CASSRDSLNYGYTF.